The rows below give T cell receptor beta chains drawn from one sample of a study of blood T cell repertoires in COVID-19. Profiling relied on immunoSEQ multiplex PCR, and the TCRdb table lists in-frame clones only, not all of them. Of about 58,000 clones listed, about four fifths are singletons. Sequenced: peripheral blood. The origin of the receptors is a human donor in a cohort sampled during active COVID-19. CDR3s include the opening cysteine and the closing phenylalanine or tryptophan. D genes are given only for firm matches. Rows give clone size only sometimes, using once, few, many, or a class for an expanded clone.

clone_size j_call d_call v_call cdr3_aa
. TRBJ2-5 TRBD1 TRBV5-4 CASSPGQAMETQYF
. TRBJ2-7 TRBD2 TRBV11-2 CASSLGAGEPYEQYF
. TRBJ2-7 . TRBV18 CASSPQDPRLEQYF
. TRBJ2-7 TRBD2 TRBV5-6 CASSLGWTSGSPREQYF
. TRBJ2-7 . TRBV6-5 CASSLRGSSFYEQYF
. TRBJ2-7 . TRBV28 CASSLGLAEQGAYEQYF
once TRBJ2-1 TRBD2 TRBV28 CASSPEWGLAGGPSYNEQFF
. TRBJ1-5 . TRBV19 CASSIGNQPQHF
. TRBJ1-1 . TRBV19 CASNNRDTEAFF
. TRBJ1-5 . TRBV6-4 CASSDSGRVSNQPQHF
few TRBJ1-1 . TRBV5-1 CASSLVRDAFF
. TRBJ2-3 TRBD1 TRBV19 CASSRITGGITDTQYF
. TRBJ2-7 TRBD1 TRBV19 CASSITGQVDYEQYF
. TRBJ2-5 . TRBV4-3 CASSQSTTSSETQYF
. TRBJ2-7 TRBD2 TRBV7-2 CASSSWGGGYSYEQYF
. TRBJ2-7 . TRBV7-2 CASSYTLPYEQYF
. TRBJ2-1 . TRBV5-8 CASRQAGTLYNEQFF
. TRBJ2-6 TRBD2 TRBV6-6 CASSRTSGSAGANVLTF
few TRBJ2-7 . TRBV7-8 CASSPLGIRNEQYF
few TRBJ1-1 TRBD1 TRBV19 CAIRPGAGGWRTEAFF
few TRBJ1-6 TRBD1 TRBV9 CASSEGQGAPYNSPLHF
once TRBJ2-1 . TRBV28 CASSFLNEQFF
few TRBJ1-5 . TRBV2 CASSDFAGVNQPQHF
few TRBJ2-7 . TRBV9 CASSVGGGHSYEQYF
. TRBJ2-7 TRBD1 TRBV19 CATGQGAYSYEQYF
. TRBJ2-7 TRBD2 TRBV7-2 CASSLGTSGAAYEQYF
once TRBJ2-5 TRBD1 TRBV5-5 CASTTGNQETQYF
. TRBJ2-7 . TRBV7-7 CASSLGPGPGNEQYF
medium-sized TRBJ1-4 TRBD1 TRBV27 CASSPRDSFEKLFF
. TRBJ2-7 TRBD2 TRBV7-6 CASSPQRGLSYEQYF
. TRBJ1-5 . TRBV27 CASSPLGAEGRKNQPQHF
few TRBJ1-1 TRBD1 TRBV19 CASSIARLRDRNTEAFF
. TRBJ2-7 TRBD2 TRBV27 CASSSSGILYEQYF